This T cell receptor beta chain was identified during a study of blood T cells in healthy people across ages. Whole-study results and caveats: The long-lived group displayed more naive CD4+ cells, plus higher diversity, than the aged donors did. Naive T cell percentage by flow cytometry tracked strongly with beta diversity.

With regard to this clonotype: Its antigen remains unidentified.

A second about 6 to 11 cycle PCR used barcoded and J-beta primers. A template-switch adaptor that had 12 random nucleotides put a tag on each cDNA molecule. MiXCR, run by TCRdb on the 5' RACE reads, gives a single entry per CDR3 protein. The table records about 1.5 million distinct CDR3 sequences, around 39% of them present only once. Unmatched junction bases numbered 7, after V lost 3 bases and J lost 4 bases. The CDR3 loop spans 16 amino acids. In germline, CDR1 is GTSNPN, CDR2 SVGIG (reference sequence). This chain uses TRBV30 with TRBJ2-3, with 13 bases matching TRBD2. The sequencing sample was made of blood. The sequence derives from a woman under 30 in good health. CDR3 nucleotide sequence: TGTGCCTGGAGCGCTGGACTAGCGGGAGAGGCAGATACGCAGTATTTT. The encoded protein is CAWSAGLAGEADTQYF. Drawing the rest from reference TRBV30 and TRBJ2-3, the complete variable domain is SQTIHQWPATLVQPVGSPLSLECTVEGTSNPNLYWYRQAAGRGLQLLFYSVGIGQISSEVPQNLSASRPQDRQFILSSKKLLLSDSGFYLCAWSAGLAGEADTQYFGPGTRLTVL.